Listed here are 20 T cell receptor beta chains from one sample, sequenced in a study of T cell responses to AZD1222 COVID-19 vaccine. Only in-frame clones appear in the TCRdb table, and some are missing; sequencing was by immunoSEQ multiplex PCR. The repertoire holds around 130,000 clones, with just under 95% as singletons. The input for sequencing was peripheral blood, taken on day 0 of AZD1222 vaccination. These receptors came from an adult in good health.

V and J are TRBV3-1 (or the pseudogene TRBV3-2) and TRBJ2-7; 11 nucleotides match TRBD2. The germline V gene encodes CDR1 LGHDT and CDR2 YNNKEL (reference sequence). The CDR3 covers 15 residues. Unmatched junction bases numbered 3, after V lost 3 bases and J lost 2 bases. The CDR3 here is CASSQGTSGPYEQYF. The DNA for the CDR3 is TGTGCCAGCAGCCAGGGGACTAGCGGACCCTACGAGCAGTACTTC.

This sequence joins TRBV12-5 and TRBJ1-1; D is undetermined. V was cut by 4 bases and J by 3 bases, with 12 bases left in between. The CDR3 loop spans 14 amino acids. Germline V CDR1 and CDR2: LGHNT, FRNRAP. The CDR3 bases are TGTGCTAGTGGTTCCTCAGTTCGAGACACTGAAGCTTTCTTT. Translation gives CASGSSVRDTEAFF.

CDR3 sequence reads: CASSLSGYRSYEQYF. DNA for the CDR3: TGTGCCAGCAGCCTAAGCGGGTACCGTTCCTACGAGCAGTACTTC. The chain uses TRBV5-6 and TRBJ2-7; possibly TRBD2 for D (6 bases). V lost 4 bases to trimming and J lost 1 base, with 15 bases between them. Germline loops: CDR1 SGHDT, CDR2 YYEEEE. The CDR3 is 15 amino acids.

The chain combines TRBV4-2 with TRBJ2-3; D possibly matches TRBD1 or TRBD2 (6 bases each). The CDR3 spans 15 residues. Per germline, CDR1 LGHNA and CDR2 YNFKEQ. Trimming pared 0 bases from V and 4 bases from J, leaving 11 bases between. The CDR3 spells CASSQDWGAPDTQYF. In nucleotides, the CDR3 is TGTGCCAGCAGCCAAGATTGGGGGGCTCCAGATACGCAGTATTTT.

V usage is TRBV18 and J usage is TRBJ2-3; TRBD2 agrees at 10 bases. V gave up 2 bases and J gave up 3 bases; unmatched junction bases: 5. The CDR3 runs to 16 residues. Germline lookup yields CDR1 KGHSH and CDR2 LQKENI. The chain's CDR3 is CASSPRSSGSTDTQYF. The CDR3 DNA follows: TGTGCCAGCTCACCAAGGTCTAGCGGGAGTACAGATACGCAGTATTTT.

The chain links TRBV10-3 to TRBJ1-4, with TRBD1 as a possible D gene (6 bases). The CDR3 loop spans 14 amino acids. The germline V gene encodes CDR1 ENHRY and CDR2 SYGVKD. Trimming took off 5 bases at V and 6 bases at J, with 13 bases between the two ends. CDR3 DNA: TGTGCCATCAGTCAACAGGGTCGGGATGAAAAACTGTTTTTT. Translating it yields CAISQQGRDEKLFF.

The sample holds one count of this clone. This chain connects TRBV7-9 to TRBJ2-7; possibly TRBD1 for D (6 bases). The CDR3 spans 15 residues. With 3 bases removed from V and 2 bases from J, the gap between germline ends came to 14 bases. Germline loops: CDR1 SEHNR, CDR2 FQNEAQ (reference sequence). The CDR3 DNA reads as TGTGCCAGCAGCTTCGGGGACACCCGTCCCTACGAGCAGTACTTC. It translates to CASSFGDTRPYEQYF.

Note on this clone: The sample has other DNA sequences that encode this CDR3 too. CDR3 amino acids: CASSLGLAGYTDTQYF. The DNA for the CDR3 is TGTGCCAGCAGTCTAGGACTAGCGGGATACACAGATACGCAGTATTTT. This rearrangement joins TRBV7-3 to TRBJ2-3; 12 positions match TRBD2. This CDR3 region has 16 residues. Trimming took 6 bases from V and 2 from J; bases not matched to a gene: 6. Germline CDR1 and CDR2: SGHTA and FQGTGA.

This chain connects TRBV6-5 to TRBJ2-1, with a possible D match to TRBD2 (6 bases). This CDR3 region has 15 residues. Germline CDR1 and CDR2: MNHEY and SVGAGI. V was shortened by 6 bases and J by 4 bases, with 16 bases between the two germline ends. CDR3 in amino acids: CASRVGGNGYNEQFF. The CDR3 DNA reads TGTGCCAGCAGAGTCGGCGGGAATGGTTACAATGAGCAGTTCTTC.

This clone has more than one count but fewer than ten. The V gene is TRBV10-1, the J gene TRBJ2-1, with 14 bases aligning to TRBD2. Germline V gene sequence: CDR1 WNHNN, CDR2 SYGVQD (reference sequence). The CDR3 loop spans 13 amino acids. V was clipped by 10 bases and J by 6 bases; unmatched bases: 2. This chain's CDR3 is CATGTSGSNEQFF. CDR3 nucleotides: TGCGCCACAGGGACTAGCGGGAGCAATGAGCAGTTCTTC.

This rearrangement joins TRBV19 to TRBJ2-5; TRBD2 agrees at 7 bases. CDR1 and CDR2 (germline): LNHDA, SQIVND (reference sequence). The junction had 10 bases not matched to a gene; V was cut back by 4 bases and J by 5 bases. This CDR3 spans 15 amino acids. In DNA form, the CDR3 reads TGTGCCAGTAGTACCTATGCGGGAGTGGGTGAGACCCAGTACTTC. Translated, it gives CASSTYAGVGETQYF.

The rearrangement links TRBV4-2 to TRBJ2-6; 9 nucleotides match TRBD1. From germline, CDR1 is LGHNA and CDR2 YNFKEQ. CDR3 size: 18 residues. With 1 base clipped from V and 3 bases from J, the junction kept 7 bases outside the gene matches. For the CDR3, the DNA is TGTGCCAGCAGCCAAGGGGGACAGGGAGGAGGTGGGGCCAACGTCCTGACTTTC. Protein sequence: CASSQGGQGGGGANVLTF.

V and J are TRBV7-9 and TRBJ2-1; 8 nucleotides match TRBD2. Germline V gene data show CDR1 as SEHNR and CDR2 as FQNEAQ (reference sequence). With 3 bases clipped from V and 7 bases from J, the junction kept 11 bases outside the gene matches. The CDR3 sequence is 16 residues long. The CDR3 nucleotides are TGTGCCAGCAGCTTGCGGCTGACGGGAGGGAAGAATGAGCAGTTCTTC. Protein product: CASSLRLTGGKNEQFF.

The chain uses TRBV9 and TRBJ2-1, with unresolved D. CDR3 length: 14 amino acids. The V end lost 0 bases, the J end lost 5 bases, and 9 bases lay between the germline ends. Per the germline V gene, CDR1 is SGDLS and CDR2 is YYNGEE. CDR3: CASSVAPRDNEQFF. In nucleotides, the CDR3 is TGTGCCAGCAGCGTAGCCCCCCGGGACAATGAGCAGTTCTTC.

The chain links TRBV12-3 or TRBV12-4 to TRBJ2-7; D uncertain. V was pared by 4 bases and J by 7 bases, with 11 bases between. The CDR3 sequence is 12 residues long. The CDR3 DNA is TGTGCCAGCAGTTCTGAGGCGCTAGAGCAGTACTTC. Its translation: CASSSEALEQYF.

The chain recombines TRBV4-2 with TRBJ1-2; TRBD1 is a possible D gene (6 bases). CDR1 and CDR2 (germline): LGHNA, YNFKEQ. CDR3 length: 16 amino acids. With 5 bases removed from V and 1 base from J, the gap between germline ends came to 17 bases. The CDR3 is CASSSLRDTLNYGYTF. The CDR3 bases are TGTGCCAGCAGCTCCCTCCGGGACACTCTTAACTATGGCTACACCTTC.

This chain links TRBV28 with TRBJ2-7; D is ambiguous. V gave up 5 bases and J gave up 3 bases, with 8 bases separating them. In germline, CDR1 is MDHEN, CDR2 SYDVKM. The CDR3 is 12 amino acids. CDR3 region: CASSPSRYEQYF. Written as DNA, the CDR3 is TGTGCCAGCAGTCCCAGCCGCTACGAGCAGTACTTC.

CDR3 sequence reads: CASRMGPSSSYEQYF. The CDR3 DNA sequence: TGTGCCAGCAGAATGGGACCGTCTAGCTCCTACGAGCAGTACTTC. V gene TRBV28 combines with J gene TRBJ2-7; D assignment may be TRBD1 or TRBD2 (5 bases each). Germline assignment: CDR1 MDHEN and CDR2 SYDVKM. CDR3 length: 15 amino acids. The V gene lost 6 bases and the J gene lost 0 bases, with 15 bases spanning the gap.

The V call is TRBV12-3 or TRBV12-4, the J call TRBJ1-1, with TRBD1 identical over 7 bases. This CDR3 comprises 13 residues. V shed 5 bases, J shed 4 bases, and the junction held 4 bases outside the gene matches. This chain's CDR3 is CASSITGVTEAFF. In DNA form, the CDR3 reads TGTGCCAGCAGTATAACAGGGGTCACTGAAGCTTTCTTT.

The chain combines TRBV3-1 (or the pseudogene TRBV3-2) with TRBJ1-2; 8 nucleotides agree with TRBD1. The V gene's germline CDR1 is LGHDT and CDR2 YNNKEL (reference sequence). This CDR3 region has 16 residues. With 2 bases clipped from V and 4 bases from J, the junction kept 9 bases outside the gene matches. Here the CDR3 reads CASSQHGQGPPYGYTF. The CDR3 region has the DNA TGTGCCAGCAGCCAACACGGACAGGGTCCGCCCTATGGCTACACCTTC.